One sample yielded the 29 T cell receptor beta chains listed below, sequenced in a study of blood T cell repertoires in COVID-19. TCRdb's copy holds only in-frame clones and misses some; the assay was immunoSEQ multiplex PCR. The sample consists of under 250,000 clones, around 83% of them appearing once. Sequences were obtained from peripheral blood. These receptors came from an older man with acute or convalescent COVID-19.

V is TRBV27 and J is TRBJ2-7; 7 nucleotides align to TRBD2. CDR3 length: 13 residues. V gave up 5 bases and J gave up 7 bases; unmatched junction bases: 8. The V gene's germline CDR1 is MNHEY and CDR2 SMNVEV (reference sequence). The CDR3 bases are TGTGCCAGCAGTAAGGAGGGGCGGGGGGAGCAGTACTTC. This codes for CASSKEGRGEQYF.

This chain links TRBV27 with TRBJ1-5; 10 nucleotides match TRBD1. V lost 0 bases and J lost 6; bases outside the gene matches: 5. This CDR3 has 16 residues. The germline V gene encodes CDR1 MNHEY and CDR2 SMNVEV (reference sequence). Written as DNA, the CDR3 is TGTGCCAGCAGTTTATCGAGGGGACAGGGGTTTCAGCCCCAGCATTTT. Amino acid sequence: CASSLSRGQGFQPQHF.

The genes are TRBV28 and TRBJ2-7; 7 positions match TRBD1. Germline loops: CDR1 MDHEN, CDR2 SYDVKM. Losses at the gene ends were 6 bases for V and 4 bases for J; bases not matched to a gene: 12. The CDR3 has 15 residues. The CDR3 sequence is CASRTGTDLTYEQYF. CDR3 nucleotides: TGTGCCAGCAGAACCGGGACAGACCTAACTTACGAGCAGTACTTC.

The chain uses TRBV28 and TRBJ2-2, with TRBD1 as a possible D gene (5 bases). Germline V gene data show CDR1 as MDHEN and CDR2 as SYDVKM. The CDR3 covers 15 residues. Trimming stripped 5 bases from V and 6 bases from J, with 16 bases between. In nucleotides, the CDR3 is TGTGCCAGCAGTGCCCCAGGGATTGCGGCCGGGGAGCTGTTTTTT. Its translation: CASSAPGIAAGELFF.

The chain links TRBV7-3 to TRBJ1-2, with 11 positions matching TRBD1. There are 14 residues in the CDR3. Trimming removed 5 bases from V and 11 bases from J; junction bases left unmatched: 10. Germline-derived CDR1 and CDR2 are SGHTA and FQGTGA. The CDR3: CASSPRGDRGIYTF. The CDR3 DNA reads TGTGCCAGCAGCCCCAGAGGGGACAGGGGGATTTACACCTTC.

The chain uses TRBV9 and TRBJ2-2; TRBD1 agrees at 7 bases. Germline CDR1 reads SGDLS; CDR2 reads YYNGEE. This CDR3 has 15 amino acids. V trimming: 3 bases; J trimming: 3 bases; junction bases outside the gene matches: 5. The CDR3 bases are TGTGCCAGCAGCGAACAGGGGTCAGACACCGGGGAGCTGTTTTTT. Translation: CASSEQGSDTGELFF.

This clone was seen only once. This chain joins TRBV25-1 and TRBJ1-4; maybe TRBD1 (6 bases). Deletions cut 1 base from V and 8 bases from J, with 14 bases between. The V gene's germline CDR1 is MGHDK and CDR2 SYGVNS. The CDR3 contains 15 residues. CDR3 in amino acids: CASSEFGGSREKLFF. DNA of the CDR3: TGTGCCAGCAGTGAATTTGGGGGCTCGAGGGAAAAACTGTTTTTT.

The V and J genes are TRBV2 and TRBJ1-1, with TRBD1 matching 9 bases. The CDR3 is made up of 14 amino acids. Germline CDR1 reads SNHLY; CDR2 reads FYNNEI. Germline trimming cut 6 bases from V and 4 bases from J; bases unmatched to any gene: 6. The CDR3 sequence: CASRSGTGSTEAFF. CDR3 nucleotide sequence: TGTGCCAGCAGATCCGGGACAGGGAGCACTGAAGCTTTCTTT.

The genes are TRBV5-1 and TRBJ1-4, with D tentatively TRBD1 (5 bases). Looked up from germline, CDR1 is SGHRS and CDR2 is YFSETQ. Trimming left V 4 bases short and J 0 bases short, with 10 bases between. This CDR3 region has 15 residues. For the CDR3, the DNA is TGCGCCAGCAGCCAGGGAGGGGCAACTAATGAAAAACTGTTTTTT. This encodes CASSQGGATNEKLFF.

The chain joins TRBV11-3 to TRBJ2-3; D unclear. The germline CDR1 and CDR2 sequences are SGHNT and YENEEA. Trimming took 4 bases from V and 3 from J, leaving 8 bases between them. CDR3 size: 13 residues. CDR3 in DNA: TGTGCCAGCAGCTCGGTTCGTACAGATACGCAGTATTTT. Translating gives CASSSVRTDTQYF.

The CDR3 spells CSASLLRVNSPLHF. The CDR3 DNA reads TGCAGTGCTAGTCTGCTCAGGGTTAATTCACCCCTCCACTTT. V and J are TRBV20-1 and TRBJ1-6, with D possibly TRBD1 on 5 matching bases. CDR3 length equals 14 residues. Germline CDR1 DFQATT, CDR2 SNEGSKA (reference sequence). The V gene lost 3 bases and the J gene lost 6 bases, with 12 bases spanning the gap.

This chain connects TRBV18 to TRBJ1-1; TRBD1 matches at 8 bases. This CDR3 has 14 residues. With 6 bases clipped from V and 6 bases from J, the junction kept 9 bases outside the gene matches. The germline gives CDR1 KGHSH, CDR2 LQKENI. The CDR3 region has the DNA TGTGCCAGCTCCCCCGCAGTGACAGGGGCTGAAGCTTTCTTT. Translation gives CASSPAVTGAEAFF.

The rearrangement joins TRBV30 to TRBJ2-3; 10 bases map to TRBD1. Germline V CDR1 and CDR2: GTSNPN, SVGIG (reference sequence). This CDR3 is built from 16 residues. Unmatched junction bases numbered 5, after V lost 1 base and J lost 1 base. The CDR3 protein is CAWSADRGHGTDTQYF. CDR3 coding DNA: TGTGCCTGGAGTGCAGACAGGGGGCATGGCACAGATACGCAGTATTTT.

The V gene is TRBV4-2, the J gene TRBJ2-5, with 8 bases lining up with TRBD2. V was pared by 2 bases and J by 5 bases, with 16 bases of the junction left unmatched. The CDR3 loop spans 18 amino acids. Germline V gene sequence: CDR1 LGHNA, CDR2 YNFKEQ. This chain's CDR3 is CASSQLWVGAGVGETQYF. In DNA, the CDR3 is TGTGCCAGCAGCCAACTATGGGTTGGAGCGGGAGTAGGGGAGACCCAGTACTTC.

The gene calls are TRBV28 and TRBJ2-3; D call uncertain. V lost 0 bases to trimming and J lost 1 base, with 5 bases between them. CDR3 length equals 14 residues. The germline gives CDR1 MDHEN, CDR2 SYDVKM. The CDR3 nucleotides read TGTGCCAGCAGTTTATGGGGCCGCACAGATACGCAGTATTTT. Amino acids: CASSLWGRTDTQYF.

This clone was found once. The CDR3 here is CASSQEYGVPGTYNEKLFF. The CDR3 DNA sequence: TGTGCCAGCAGCCAAGAGTATGGGGTACCGGGAACTTATAATGAAAAACTGTTTTTT. This rearrangement joins TRBV3-1 (or the pseudogene TRBV3-2) to TRBJ1-4; D call uncertain. This CDR3 is 19 amino acids long. The germline gives CDR1 LGHDT, CDR2 YNNKEL (reference sequence). Trimming removed 0 bases from V and 4 bases from J, with 21 bases in between.

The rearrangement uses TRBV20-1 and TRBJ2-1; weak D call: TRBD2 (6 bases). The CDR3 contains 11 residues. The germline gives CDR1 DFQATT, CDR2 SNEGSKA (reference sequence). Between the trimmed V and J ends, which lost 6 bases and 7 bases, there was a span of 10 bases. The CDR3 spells CSAHAGNEQFF. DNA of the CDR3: TGCAGTGCCCACGCGGGGAATGAGCAGTTCTTC.

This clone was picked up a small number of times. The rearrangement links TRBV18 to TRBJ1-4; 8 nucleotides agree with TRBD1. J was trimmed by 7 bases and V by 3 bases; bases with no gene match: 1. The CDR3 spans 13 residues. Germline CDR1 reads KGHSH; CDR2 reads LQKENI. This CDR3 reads CASSPDRVEKLFF. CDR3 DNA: TGTGCCAGCTCACCGGACAGGGTTGAAAAACTGTTTTTT.

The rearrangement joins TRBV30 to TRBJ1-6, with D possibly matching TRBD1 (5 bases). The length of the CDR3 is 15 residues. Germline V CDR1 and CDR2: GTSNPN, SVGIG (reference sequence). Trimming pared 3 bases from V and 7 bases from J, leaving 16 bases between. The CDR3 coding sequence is TGTGCCTGGAGGTCGCAGGGCGTCTGGAATTCACCCCTCCACTTT. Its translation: CAWRSQGVWNSPLHF. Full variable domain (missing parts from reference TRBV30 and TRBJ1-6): SQTIHQWPATLVQPVGSPLSLECTVEGTSNPNLYWYRQAAGRGLQLLFYSVGIGQISSEVPQNLSASRPQDRQFILSSKKLLLSDSGFYLCAWRSQGVWNSPLHFGNGTRLTVT.

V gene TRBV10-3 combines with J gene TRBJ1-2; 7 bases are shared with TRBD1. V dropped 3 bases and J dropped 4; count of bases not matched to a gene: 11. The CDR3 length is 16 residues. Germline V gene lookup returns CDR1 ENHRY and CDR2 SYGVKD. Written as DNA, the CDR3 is TGTGCCATCAGTGACTTCCTTCGACAGGGCGGCTATGGCTACACCTTC. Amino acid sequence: CAISDFLRQGGYGYTF.

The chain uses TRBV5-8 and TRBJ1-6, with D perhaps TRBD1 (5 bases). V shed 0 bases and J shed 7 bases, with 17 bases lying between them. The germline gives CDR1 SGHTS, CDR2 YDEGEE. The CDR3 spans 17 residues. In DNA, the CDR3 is TGTGCCAGCAGCTTGGGCCCAGGGCACGGGGGGAATTCACCCCTCCACTTT. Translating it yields CASSLGPGHGGNSPLHF.

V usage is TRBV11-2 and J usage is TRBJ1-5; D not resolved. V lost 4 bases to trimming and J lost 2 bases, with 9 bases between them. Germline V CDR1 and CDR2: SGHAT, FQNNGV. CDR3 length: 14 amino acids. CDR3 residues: CASSSGGGNQPQHF. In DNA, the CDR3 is TGTGCCAGCAGCTCCGGTGGTGGCAATCAGCCCCAGCATTTT.

The CDR3 DNA follows: TGTGCCAGTAGGGGACAGGGGCCCGTCTACGAGCAGTACTTC. Its protein is CASRGQGPVYEQYF. The chain has TRBV19 and TRBJ2-7, with TRBD1 matching over 10 bases. The CDR3 runs 14 residues. Germline lookup yields CDR1 LNHDA and CDR2 SQIVND (reference sequence). Trimming at V came to 6 bases and at J to 3 bases, leaving 5 bases not matched to a gene. Complete variable domain (other parts from reference TRBV19 and TRBJ2-7): DGGITQSPKYLFRKEGQNVTLSCEQNLNHDAMYWYRQDPGQGLRLIYYSQIVNDFQKGDIAEGYSVSREKKESFPLTVTSAQKNPTAFYLCASRGQGPVYEQYFGPGTRLTVT.

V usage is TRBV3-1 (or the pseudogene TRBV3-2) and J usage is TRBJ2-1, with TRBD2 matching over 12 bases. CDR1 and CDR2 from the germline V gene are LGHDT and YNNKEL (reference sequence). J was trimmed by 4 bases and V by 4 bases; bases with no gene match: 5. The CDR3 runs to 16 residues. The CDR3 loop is CASSPGTSGLYNEQFF. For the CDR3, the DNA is TGTGCCAGCAGCCCCGGGACTAGCGGGTTGTACAATGAGCAGTTCTTC.

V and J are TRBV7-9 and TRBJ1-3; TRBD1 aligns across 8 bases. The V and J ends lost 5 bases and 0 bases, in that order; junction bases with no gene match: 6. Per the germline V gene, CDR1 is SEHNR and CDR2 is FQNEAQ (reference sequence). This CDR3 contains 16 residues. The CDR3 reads CASSKSGTGSGNTIYF. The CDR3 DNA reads TGTGCCAGCAGCAAGTCCGGGACAGGCTCTGGAAACACCATATATTTT.

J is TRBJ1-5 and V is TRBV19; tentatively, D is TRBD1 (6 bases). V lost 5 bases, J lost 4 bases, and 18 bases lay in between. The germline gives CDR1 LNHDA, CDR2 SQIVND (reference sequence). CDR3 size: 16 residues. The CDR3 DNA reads TGTGCCAGTAGTTCAACGGGAAGTAGGGGGAATCAGCCCCAGCATTTT. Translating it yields CASSSTGSRGNQPQHF.

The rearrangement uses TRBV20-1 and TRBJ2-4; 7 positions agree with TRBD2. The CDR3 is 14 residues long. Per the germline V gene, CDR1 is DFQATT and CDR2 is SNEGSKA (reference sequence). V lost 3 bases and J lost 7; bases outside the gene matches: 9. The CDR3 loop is CSASKRAGVNIQYF. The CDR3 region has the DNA TGCAGTGCTAGTAAGCGGGCGGGAGTTAACATTCAGTACTTC.

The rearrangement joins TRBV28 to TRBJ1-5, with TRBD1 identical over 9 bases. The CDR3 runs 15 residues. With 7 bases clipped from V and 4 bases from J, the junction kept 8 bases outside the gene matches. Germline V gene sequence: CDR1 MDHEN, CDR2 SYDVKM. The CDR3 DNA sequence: TGTGCCAGCATCGCCACCGGGACAGGGAATCAGCCCCAGCATTTT. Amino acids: CASIATGTGNQPQHF.

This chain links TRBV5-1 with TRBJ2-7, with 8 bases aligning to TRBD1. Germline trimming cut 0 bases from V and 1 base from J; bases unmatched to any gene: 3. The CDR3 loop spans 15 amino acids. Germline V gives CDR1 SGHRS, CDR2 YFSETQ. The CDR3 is CASSLGTGISYEQYF. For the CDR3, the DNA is TGCGCCAGCAGCTTGGGGACAGGGATATCCTACGAGCAGTACTTC.